The present T cell receptor (beta chain) was sequenced within a study of cytomegalovirus exposure and HLA in healthy donors. In the study overall: From donors who were HLA-typed, an early data release held about 85 million unique TCRs.

General study results and limits: Presence/absence analyses supposed approximately even sequencing depth among donors. Researchers had no immune exposure information except CMV serostatus available. The number of N-insertions in an Asian-associated ancestry cluster was reportedly below the approximately 690-donor mean in a later analysis.

Concerning this clone itself: Its cognate antigen is unknown. The sample carries other DNA sequences with the same CDR3.

PCR was performed using 60 Vbeta and 13 Jbeta primers. TCRdb's table, derived via immunoSEQ multiplex PCR, lists solely in-frame clones and lacks some. Of roughly 100,000 clones listed, 76% are singletons. The CDR3 is made up of 13 amino acids. Germline V lookup: CDR1 MNHEY, CDR2 SMNVEV (reference sequence). J gave up 4 bases and V 6 bases, and 6 bases lay outside the gene matches. Sample: PBMCs. V is TRBV27 and J is TRBJ2-7; 7 bases match TRBD1. This TCR came from a man between 35 and 55 years old in good health and CMV-seropositive. In DNA, the CDR3 is TGTGCCAGCAGCTACAGGGGCGGGTACGAGCAGTACTTC. Amino acid sequence: CASSYRGGYEQYF.